Below are 21 T cell receptor beta chains sequenced from a single sample in a study of long-term antiretroviral therapy in people with HIV. It was version v3.0 of the immunoSEQ assay that was run at survey level. Data came from immunoSEQ multiplex PCR; TCRdb stores just in-frame clones and leaves some out. Altogether 30,000 to 40,000 clones are present, roughly 94% being singletons, with the ten largest covering around 3.3%. The starting material was unsorted PBMCs, obtained 4.1 years after starting antiretroviral therapy. The receptor set was obtained from a woman in her forties or fifties with HIV.

This clone was found once. This sequence joins TRBV5-5 and TRBJ1-2, with a possible D match to TRBD1 (5 bases). CDR1 is SGHKS, CDR2 YYEKEE, per germline (reference sequence). Between the trimmed V and J ends, which lost 2 bases and 1 base, there was a span of 12 bases. The CDR3 extends over 15 amino acids. This chain's CDR3 is CASSFSGGDNYGYTF. The CDR3 DNA reads as TGTGCCAGCAGCTTCTCCGGAGGGGATAACTATGGCTACACCTTC.

The DNA of the CDR3 is TGTGCCTGGACCCTCACCCGCAGGGGCCACTATGGCTACACCTTC. Encoded protein: CAWTLTRRGHYGYTF. The chain recombines TRBV30 with TRBJ1-2; a weak D match, TRBD1 (6 bases). Germline assignment: CDR1 GTSNPN and CDR2 SVGIG (reference sequence). The CDR3 runs to 15 residues. V lost 4 bases, J lost 3 bases, and 18 bases lay in between.

The CDR3 sequence: CASIHPREVPEAFF. The CDR3 DNA reads TGTGCCAGCATCCACCCCAGGGAAGTACCCGAAGCTTTCTTT. The V and J genes are TRBV11-3 and TRBJ1-1; TRBD1 is a possible D gene (5 bases). Trimming took 7 bases from V and 8 from J, leaving 20 bases between them. CDR3 length: 14 amino acids. CDR1 and CDR2 from the germline V gene are SGHNT and YENEEA.

This clone was detected once. The V call is TRBV7-9, the J call TRBJ1-5, with D perhaps TRBD1 (5 bases). Trimming removed 1 base at V and 5 bases at J, with 18 bases between. The V gene's germline CDR1 is SEHNR and CDR2 FQNEAQ (reference sequence). CDR3 size: 17 residues. The chain's CDR3 is CASSLGWDFGEDQPQHF. Written as DNA, the CDR3 is TGTGCCAGCAGCTTAGGGTGGGACTTTGGGGAGGATCAGCCCCAGCATTTT.

J is TRBJ1-1 and V is TRBV6-5; D is perhaps TRBD1 (6 bases). V shed 8 bases and J shed 8 bases, with 15 bases lying between them. Germline loops: CDR1 MNHEY, CDR2 SVGAGI. The CDR3 consists of 12 residues. The CDR3 sequence is CASHWGTGEAFF. Written as DNA, the CDR3 is TGTGCCAGCCACTGGGGAACAGGGGAAGCTTTCTTT.

This rearrangement joins TRBV7-8 to TRBJ2-5; 10 bases fit TRBD2. V was pared by 5 bases and J by 11 bases, with 14 bases of the junction left unmatched. This CDR3 is 15 amino acids long. Germline V gene sequence: CDR1 SGHVS, CDR2 FQNEAQ. In DNA form, the CDR3 reads TGTGCCAGCAGCCGAAGTAGCGGGGGGCATTTGGCTCAGTACTTC. Translation: CASSRSSGGHLAQYF.

This chain uses TRBV7-9 with TRBJ1-1; 11 nucleotides align to TRBD1. Per the germline V gene, CDR1 is SEHNR and CDR2 is FQNEAQ (reference sequence). The trim removed 6 bases at V and 3 bases at J, leaving 3 bases unmatched. The CDR3 consists of 14 residues. Here the CDR3 DNA reads TGTGCCAGCAGAACGGGACAGGGGGACACTGAAGCTTTCTTT. This codes for CASRTGQGDTEAFF.

This chain joins TRBV6-6 and TRBJ1-4, with TRBD1 as a possible D gene (6 bases). This CDR3 is 16 amino acids long. Trimming removed 4 bases at V and 5 bases at J, with 17 bases between. Looked up from germline, CDR1 is MNHNY and CDR2 is SVGAGI (reference sequence). The CDR3 here is CASSSQSPGQNEKLFF. CDR3 bases: TGTGCCAGCAGTTCCCAAAGCCCGGGACAAAATGAAAAACTGTTTTTT.

The V gene is TRBV6-1, the J gene TRBJ1-5; D ambiguous. The V end lost 7 bases, the J end lost 6 bases, and 13 bases lay between the germline ends. CDR3 length: 13 amino acids. Germline V gives CDR1 MNHNS, CDR2 SASEGT. The CDR3 DNA is TGTGCCAGCACGGGCAGTTTTGGTCAGCCCCAGCATTTT. This gives the protein CASTGSFGQPQHF.

This chain joins TRBV12-5 and TRBJ2-5; D not resolved. V lost 0 bases to trimming and J lost 6 bases, with 5 bases between them. The CDR3 is 12 amino acids. The germline gives CDR1 LGHNT, CDR2 FRNRAP. Here the CDR3 DNA reads TGTGCTAGTGGTTTGGTAGCGAAGACCCAGTACTTC. Encoded protein: CASGLVAKTQYF. The full variable domain, with the rest looked up from reference TRBV12-5 and TRBJ2-5, is DARVTQTPRHKVTEMGQEVTMRCQPILGHNTVFWYRQTMMQGLELLAYFRNRAPLDDSGMPKDRFSAEMPDATLATLKIQPSEPRDSAVYFCASGLVAKTQYFGPGTRLLVL.

This chain joins TRBV14 and TRBJ2-7; 8 bases fit TRBD1. This CDR3 region has 15 residues. J was trimmed by 6 bases and V by 0 bases; bases with no gene match: 7. Germline lookup yields CDR1 SGHDN and CDR2 FVKESK. CDR3 in amino acids: CASSQEEDREPEQYF. The DNA for the CDR3 is TGTGCCAGCAGCCAAGAAGAGGACAGGGAGCCCGAGCAGTACTTC.

The chain carries TRBV19 and TRBJ2-7; D is unclear. V was clipped by 6 bases and J by 2 bases, with 17 bases between them. Germline CDR1 is LNHDA and CDR2 is SQIVND (reference sequence). The length of the CDR3 is 15 residues. CDR3 DNA: TGTGCCAGTAGAGAGACCGGGCCTTTCACCTACGAGCAGTACTTC. It yields the protein CASRETGPFTYEQYF.

This chain uses TRBV7-2 with TRBJ1-5, with D hard to call. The CDR3 spans 16 residues. Trimming shortened V by 0 bases and J by 0 bases, and 9 bases separated the two germline ends. Looked up from germline, CDR1 is SGHTA and CDR2 is FQGNSA. The DNA for the CDR3 is TGTGCCAGCAGCTTAGCGTCCGGTTATAGCAATCAGCCCCAGCATTTT. Translating gives CASSLASGYSNQPQHF.

V gene TRBV6-5 combines with J gene TRBJ2-5, with 9 bases matching TRBD1. Losses at the gene ends were 5 bases for V and 2 bases for J; bases not matched to a gene: 6. The CDR3 runs to 15 residues. Germline V lookup: CDR1 MNHEY, CDR2 SVGAGI. CDR3 protein: CASSGSGQGQETQYF. CDR3 nucleotides: TGTGCCAGCAGTGGTTCGGGACAGGGTCAAGAGACCCAGTACTTC.

The sample holds one count of this clone. The V call is TRBV5-6, the J call TRBJ2-5; TRBD2 matches 10 bases. This CDR3 region has 14 residues. Germline V gives CDR1 SGHDT, CDR2 YYEEEE. V lost 4 bases, J lost 5 bases, and 5 bases stayed unmatched. The CDR3 bases are TGTGCCAGCAGCGTTCCGGGACTAGCGGAGACCCAGTACTTC. This sequence encodes CASSVPGLAETQYF.

The CDR3 loop reads CASSLTTPGTGNTGELFF. As DNA, the CDR3 is TGTGCCAGTAGTTTAACCACCCCCGGGACAGGGAACACCGGGGAGCTGTTTTTT. The chain uses TRBV19 and TRBJ2-2, with 8 positions matching TRBD1. Looked up from germline, CDR1 is LNHDA and CDR2 is SQIVND (reference sequence). Trimming removed 5 bases from V and 1 base from J; junction bases left unmatched: 12. This CDR3 is 18 amino acids long.

The chain recombines TRBV5-1 with TRBJ1-3, with D hard to call. Germline CDR1 and CDR2: SGHRS and YFSETQ. V lost 1 base, J lost 0 bases, and 8 bases lay in between. CDR3 length equals 15 residues. Here the CDR3 reads CASSLSPSSGNTIYF. Here the CDR3 DNA reads TGCGCCAGCAGCTTGTCCCCGAGCTCTGGAAACACCATATATTTT.

The CDR3 region has the DNA TGCAGCGTTGAATTGGTAAACTCTGGAAACACCATATATTTT. Its protein is CSVELVNSGNTIYF. The genes are TRBV29-1 and TRBJ1-3; no clear D. The CDR3 length is 14 residues. Germline loops: CDR1 SQVTM, CDR2 ANQGSEA. Trimming removed 2 bases at V and 0 bases at J, with 8 bases between.

As regards this clone: Sequence at one end of the junction differs from germline and may be a read error. V and J are TRBV7-7 and TRBJ2-3, with unresolved D. Germline V lookup: CDR1 SSHAT, CDR2 FNYEAQ (reference sequence). The CDR3 is made up of 13 amino acids. The CDR3 spells CASSPSGSDTQYF. CDR3 sequence (DNA): TGTGCTAGCAGTCCTTCCGGGTCCGATACGCAGTATTTT.

The J gene is TRBJ1-2, the V gene TRBV9; a possible D gene is TRBD1 (5 bases). The CDR3 length is 14 residues. Trimming took 2 bases from V and 5 from J, leaving 13 bases between them. CDR1 is SGDLS, CDR2 YYNGEE, per germline. The CDR3 sequence is CASSVSGSLYGYTF. Here the CDR3 DNA reads TGTGCCAGCAGCGTTTCAGGGTCTCTGTATGGCTACACCTTC.

This clone occurred once. The CDR3 is CASSLAGVGNTIYF. The CDR3 nucleotides read TGTGCCAGCAGTTTAGCAGGGGTTGGAAACACCATATATTTT. The chain uses TRBV27 and TRBJ1-3; possible D gene TRBD1, 6 bases. V was cut by 2 bases and J by 3 bases, with 8 bases left in between. The CDR3 has 14 amino acids. Looked up from germline, CDR1 is MNHEY and CDR2 is SMNVEV (reference sequence).